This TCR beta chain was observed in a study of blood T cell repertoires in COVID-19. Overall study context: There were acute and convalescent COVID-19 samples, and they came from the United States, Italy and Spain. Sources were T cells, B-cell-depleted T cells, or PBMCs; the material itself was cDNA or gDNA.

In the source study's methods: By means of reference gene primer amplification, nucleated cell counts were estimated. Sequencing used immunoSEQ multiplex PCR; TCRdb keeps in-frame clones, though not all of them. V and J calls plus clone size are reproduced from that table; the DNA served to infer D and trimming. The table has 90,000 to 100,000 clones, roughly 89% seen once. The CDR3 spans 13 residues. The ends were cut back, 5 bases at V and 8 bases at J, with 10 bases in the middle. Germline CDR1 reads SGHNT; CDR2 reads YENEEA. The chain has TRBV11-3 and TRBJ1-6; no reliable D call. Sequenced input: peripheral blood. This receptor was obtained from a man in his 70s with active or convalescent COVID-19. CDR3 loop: CASSTRRDSPLHF. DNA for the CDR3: TGTGCCAGCAGCACCCGACGGGATTCACCCCTCCACTTT.